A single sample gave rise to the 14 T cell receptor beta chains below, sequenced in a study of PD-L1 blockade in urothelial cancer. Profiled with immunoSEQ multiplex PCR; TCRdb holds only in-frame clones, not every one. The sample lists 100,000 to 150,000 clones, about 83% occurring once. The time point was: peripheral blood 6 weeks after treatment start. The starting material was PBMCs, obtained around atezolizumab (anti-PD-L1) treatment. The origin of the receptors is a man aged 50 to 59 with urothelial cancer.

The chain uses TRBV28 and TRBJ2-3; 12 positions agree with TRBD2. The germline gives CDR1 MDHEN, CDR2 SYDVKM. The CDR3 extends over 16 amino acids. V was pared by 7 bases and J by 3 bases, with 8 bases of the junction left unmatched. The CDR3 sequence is CASTPTSGRSTDTQYF. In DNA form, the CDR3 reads TGTGCCAGCACCCCGACTAGCGGGAGAAGTACAGATACGCAGTATTTT.

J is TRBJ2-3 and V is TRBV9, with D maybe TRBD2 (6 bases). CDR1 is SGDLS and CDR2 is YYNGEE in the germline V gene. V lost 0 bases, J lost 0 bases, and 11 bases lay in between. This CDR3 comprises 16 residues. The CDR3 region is CASSVDSGTSTDTQYF. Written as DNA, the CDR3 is TGTGCCAGCAGCGTAGATTCAGGGACTAGCACAGATACGCAGTATTTT.

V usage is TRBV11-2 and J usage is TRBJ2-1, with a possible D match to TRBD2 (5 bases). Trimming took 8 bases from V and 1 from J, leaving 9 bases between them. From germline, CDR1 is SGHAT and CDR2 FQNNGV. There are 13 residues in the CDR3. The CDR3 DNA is TGTGCCAGCGGTCGGGGATCCTACAATGAGCAGTTCTTC. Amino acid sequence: CASGRGSYNEQFF.

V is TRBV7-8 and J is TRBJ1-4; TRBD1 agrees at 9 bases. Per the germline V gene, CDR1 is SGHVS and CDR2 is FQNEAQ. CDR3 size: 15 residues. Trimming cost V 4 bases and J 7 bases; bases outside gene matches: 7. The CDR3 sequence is CASSSNRGRSEKLFF. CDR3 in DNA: TGTGCCAGCAGCTCCAACAGGGGGCGAAGTGAAAAACTGTTTTTT.

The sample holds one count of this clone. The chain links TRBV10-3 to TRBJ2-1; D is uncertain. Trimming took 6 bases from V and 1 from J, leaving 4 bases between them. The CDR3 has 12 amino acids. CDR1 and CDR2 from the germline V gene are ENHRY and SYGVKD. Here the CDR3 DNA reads TGTGCCATCAGCCGTTCCTACAATGAGCAGTTCTTC. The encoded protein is CAISRSYNEQFF.

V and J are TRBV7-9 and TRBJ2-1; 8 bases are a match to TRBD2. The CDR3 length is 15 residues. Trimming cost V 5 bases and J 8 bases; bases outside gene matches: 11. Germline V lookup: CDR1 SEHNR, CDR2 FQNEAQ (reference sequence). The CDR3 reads CASSPGLVLSYEQFF. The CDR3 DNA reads TGTGCCAGCAGCCCGGGACTAGTTTTATCATATGAGCAGTTCTTC.

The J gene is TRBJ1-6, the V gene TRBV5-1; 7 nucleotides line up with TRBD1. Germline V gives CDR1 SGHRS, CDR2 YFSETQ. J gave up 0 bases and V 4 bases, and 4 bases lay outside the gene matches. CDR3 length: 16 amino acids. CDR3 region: CASSAGDSSYNSPLHF. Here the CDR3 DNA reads TGCGCCAGCAGCGCCGGGGACAGCTCCTATAATTCACCCCTCCACTTT. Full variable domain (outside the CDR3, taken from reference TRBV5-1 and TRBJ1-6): KAGVTQTPRYLIKTRGQQVTLSCSPISGHRSVSWYQQTPGQGLQFLFEYFSETQRNKGNFPGRFSGRQFSNSRSEMNVSTLELGDSALYLCASSAGDSSYNSPLHFGNGTRLTVT.

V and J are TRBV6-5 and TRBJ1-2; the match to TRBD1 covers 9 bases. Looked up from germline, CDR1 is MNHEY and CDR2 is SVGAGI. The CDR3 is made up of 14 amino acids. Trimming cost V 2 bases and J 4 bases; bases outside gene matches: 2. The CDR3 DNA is TGTGCCAGCAGTTACACGACAGGGGGCTATGGCTACACCTTC. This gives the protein CASSYTTGGYGYTF.

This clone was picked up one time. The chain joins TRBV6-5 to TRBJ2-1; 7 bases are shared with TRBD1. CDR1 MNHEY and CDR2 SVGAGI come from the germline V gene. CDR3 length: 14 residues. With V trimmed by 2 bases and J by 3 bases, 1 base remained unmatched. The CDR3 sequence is CASSYGTDYNEQFF. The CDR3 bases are TGTGCCAGCAGTTACGGGACAGACTACAATGAGCAGTTCTTC.

CDR3 region: CASSRRGELLGEQYF. CDR3 bases: TGTGCCAGCAGCCGACGGGGGGAGCTTTTGGGCGAGCAGTACTTC. The chain recombines TRBV7-9 with TRBJ2-7; 7 nucleotides agree with TRBD2. This CDR3 is 15 amino acids long. In germline, CDR1 is SEHNR, CDR2 FQNEAQ (reference sequence). Germline trimming cut 5 bases from V and 6 bases from J; bases unmatched to any gene: 13.

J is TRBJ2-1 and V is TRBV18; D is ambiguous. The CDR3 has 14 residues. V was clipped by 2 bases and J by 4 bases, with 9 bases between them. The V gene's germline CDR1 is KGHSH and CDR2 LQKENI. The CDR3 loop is CASSPSAVYNEQFF. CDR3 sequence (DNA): TGTGCCAGCTCACCATCGGCGGTTTACAATGAGCAGTTCTTC.

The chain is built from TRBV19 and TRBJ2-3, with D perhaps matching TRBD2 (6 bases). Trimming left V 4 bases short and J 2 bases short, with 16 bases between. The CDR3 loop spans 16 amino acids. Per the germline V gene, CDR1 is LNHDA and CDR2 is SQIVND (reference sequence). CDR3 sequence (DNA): TGTGCCAGTAGTAGCGGCGGGACCCACTCCACAGATACGCAGTATTTT. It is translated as CASSSGGTHSTDTQYF.

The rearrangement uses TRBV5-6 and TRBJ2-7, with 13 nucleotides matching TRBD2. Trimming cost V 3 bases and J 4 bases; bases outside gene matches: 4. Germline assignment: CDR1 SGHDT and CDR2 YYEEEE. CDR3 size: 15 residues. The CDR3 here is CASSSVGLAGYEQYF. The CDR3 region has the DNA TGTGCCAGCAGCTCGGTGGGACTAGCGGGATACGAGCAGTACTTC.

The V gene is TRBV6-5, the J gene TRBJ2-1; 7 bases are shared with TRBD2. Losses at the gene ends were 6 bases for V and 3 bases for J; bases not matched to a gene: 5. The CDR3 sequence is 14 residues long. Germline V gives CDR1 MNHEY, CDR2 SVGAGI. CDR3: CASRRAGVYNEQFF. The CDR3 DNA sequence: TGTGCCAGCAGGCGGGCGGGAGTCTACAATGAGCAGTTCTTC.